This TCR beta chain was obtained from a study of T cell responses to AZD1222 COVID-19 vaccine. Study-wide points: Mostly white British, mostly female donors; authors suggested clonal diversity may be underestimated. Regions 160-218 and 743-854 held dominance among vaccine-associated CD4 TCRs, which spanned spike. Seropositive AZD1222 recipients at baseline numbered only 5 to 7. Vaccination with two AZD1222 doses was followed by a rise in Spike-specific TCR breadth and depth.

Of note for this clone: The antigen is undetermined.

Germline CDR1 and CDR2: SEHNR and FQNEAQ (reference sequence). CDR3 size: 14 residues. V dropped 1 base and J dropped 0 bases, with 4 bases sitting between them. This table comes from immunoSEQ multiplex PCR, and its TCRdb copy is limited to in-frame clones, with some not included. Of over 90,000 clones listed, 80% to 95% were seen once; the top ten hold roughly 3.1%. The sample here was peripheral blood, taken 28 days after the second AZD1222 dose. J is TRBJ1-3 and V is TRBV7-9; no clear D. The clonotype comes from an adult who received the AZD1222 COVID-19 vaccine. This CDR3 reads CASSLGSSGNTIYF. DNA of the CDR3: TGTGCCAGCAGCTTAGGCAGCTCTGGAAACACCATATATTTT.